These T cell receptor beta chains were read from a single sample in a study of blood T cell repertoires in COVID-19. This table comes from immunoSEQ multiplex PCR, and its TCRdb copy is limited to in-frame clones, with some not included. The sample has 350,000 or so clones; 88% are singletons. Sequenced material: PBMCs or T cells enriched from blood (not recorded which). The receptor source for this set is a woman under 40 who had been exposed to COVID-19. Both conserved end residues are part of each CDR3. The order of the fields is V gene, D gene, clone size, J gene, CDR3 DNA, CDR3 protein. A D gene is named only where the DNA matches it firmly. Not every row has a clone size; where given, it reads once, few, many or a size class.

V gene: TRBV27; D gene: NA; clone size: NA; J gene: TRBJ2-7; CDR3 DNA: TGTGCCAGCAGTACTATCACAGGGAAAGGGTCCCACGAGCAGTACTTC; CDR3 protein: CASSTITGKGSHEQYF
V gene: TRBV28; D gene: NA; clone size: NA; J gene: TRBJ2-5; CDR3 DNA: TGTGCCAGCAGTTTTCCTTCCCTGGAGACCCAGTACTTC; CDR3 protein: CASSFPSLETQYF
V gene: TRBV28; D gene: TRBD1; clone size: NA; J gene: TRBJ2-1; CDR3 DNA: TGTGCCAGCAGTTTGGACAGGGGGATCGATGAGCAGTTCTTC; CDR3 protein: CASSLDRGIDEQFF
V gene: TRBV28; D gene: NA; clone size: NA; J gene: TRBJ2-2; CDR3 DNA: TGTGCCAGCAGTCATACACCGACCGGGGAGCTGTTTTTT; CDR3 protein: CASSHTPTGELFF
V gene: TRBV4-1; D gene: NA; clone size: NA; J gene: TRBJ2-3; CDR3 DNA: TGCGCCAGCAGCCAAGGCGAGGGAGGAGTAAGGATAACGCAGTATTTT; CDR3 protein: CASSQGEGGVRITQYF
V gene: TRBV11-3; D gene: NA; clone size: NA; J gene: TRBJ1-1; CDR3 DNA: TGTGCCAGCAGCTTAGAGGGGGCGAACACTGAAGCTTTCTTT; CDR3 protein: CASSLEGANTEAFF
V gene: TRBV5-1; D gene: NA; clone size: NA; J gene: TRBJ2-1; CDR3 DNA: TGCGCCAGCAGCTCCGGACAGCCCAATGAGCAGTTCTTC; CDR3 protein: CASSSGQPNEQFF
V gene: TRBV28; D gene: NA; clone size: NA; J gene: TRBJ2-1; CDR3 DNA: TGTGCCAGCAGTCTCTTAGCGGAACAAGCCTACAATGAGCAGTTCTTC; CDR3 protein: CASSLLAEQAYNEQFF
V gene: TRBV19; D gene: TRBD1; clone size: NA; J gene: TRBJ1-1; CDR3 DNA: TGTGCCAGTAGCGGCGGGACAGGGGATTTGACTTCCGAAGCTTTCTTT; CDR3 protein: CASSGGTGDLTSEAFF
V gene: TRBV6-6; D gene: TRBD1; clone size: NA; J gene: TRBJ1-1; CDR3 DNA: TGTGCCAGCAGCCCAGACAGGGTGAACACTGAAGCTTTCTTT; CDR3 protein: CASSPDRVNTEAFF
V gene: TRBV10-3; D gene: TRBD1; clone size: NA; J gene: TRBJ1-3; CDR3 DNA: TGTGCCATCAGTGAGGCGGACAGGGTATCAAACACCATATATTTT; CDR3 protein: CAISEADRVSNTIYF
V gene: TRBV11-2; D gene: NA; clone size: NA; J gene: TRBJ1-1; CDR3 DNA: TGTGCCAGCAGCTTTAAGGGAGACACTGAAGCTTTCTTT; CDR3 protein: CASSFKGDTEAFF
V gene: TRBV28; D gene: TRBD2; clone size: NA; J gene: TRBJ2-2; CDR3 DNA: TGTGCCAGCAGTTTACCCGGCTGGTCTAGCGGGAGGGCCCGGGACACCGGGGAGCTGTTTTTT; CDR3 protein: CASSLPGWSSGRARDTGELFF
V gene: TRBV19; D gene: TRBD1; clone size: NA; J gene: TRBJ1-4; CDR3 DNA: TGTGCCAGTAGTTTTTCCTCCGGGACAGGCTCCGGGGAACTGTTTTTT; CDR3 protein: CASSFSSGTGSGELFF
V gene: TRBV2; D gene: NA; clone size: NA; J gene: TRBJ1-1; CDR3 DNA: TGTGCCAGCAGCCCCGGACACGGGAACACTGAAGCTTTCTTT; CDR3 protein: CASSPGHGNTEAFF
V gene: TRBV12-3/TRBV12-4; D gene: NA; clone size: NA; J gene: TRBJ1-1; CDR3 DNA: TGTGCCAGCACGGAGGGGCACCGCGGTGAAGCTTTCTTT; CDR3 protein: CASTEGHRGEAFF
V gene: TRBV14; D gene: TRBD2; clone size: NA; J gene: TRBJ2-3; CDR3 DNA: TGTGCCAGCAGCCAACAGCGACTAGCGGGTGCGATGGCAGATACGCAGTATTTT; CDR3 protein: CASSQQRLAGAMADTQYF
V gene: TRBV7-9; D gene: NA; clone size: NA; J gene: TRBJ2-2; CDR3 DNA: TGTGCCAGCAGCGTCTATAACACCGGGGAGCTGTTTTTT; CDR3 protein: CASSVYNTGELFF
V gene: TRBV10-2; D gene: NA; clone size: NA; J gene: TRBJ1-4; CDR3 DNA: TGCGCCAGCAGTGAGTCGCGGGGGGGAAGGGAAAAACTGTTTTTT; CDR3 protein: CASSESRGGREKLFF
V gene: TRBV5-1; D gene: TRBD1; clone size: NA; J gene: TRBJ2-7; CDR3 DNA: TGCGCCAGCAGCTTGGCACAGGGGCGCGACGAGCAGTACTTC; CDR3 protein: CASSLAQGRDEQYF
V gene: TRBV3-1/TRBV3-2; D gene: TRBD1; clone size: NA; J gene: TRBJ2-7; CDR3 DNA: TGTGCCAGCAGCCAATTGGACAGGAGTTACGAGCAGTACTTC; CDR3 protein: CASSQLDRSYEQYF
V gene: TRBV10-3; D gene: NA; clone size: NA; J gene: TRBJ1-2; CDR3 DNA: TGTGCCATCAGTGAGGAGTACAGGACCTATGGCTACACCTTC; CDR3 protein: CAISEEYRTYGYTF
V gene: TRBV28; D gene: NA; clone size: NA; J gene: TRBJ1-6; CDR3 DNA: TGTGCCAGCAGCTTACGGTTGTTGGTTTCTTACTCCAATTCACCCCTCCACTTT; CDR3 protein: CASSLRLLVSYSNSPLHF
V gene: TRBV29-1; D gene: NA; clone size: NA; J gene: TRBJ1-2; CDR3 DNA: TGCAGCGTTTCCGACCGGGTTTTCAATGGCTACACCTTC; CDR3 protein: CSVSDRVFNGYTF
V gene: TRBV6-1; D gene: NA; clone size: NA; J gene: TRBJ2-3; CDR3 DNA: TGTGCCAGCAGTGAAGCACCTAGCGTCACCACAGATACGCAGTATTTT; CDR3 protein: CASSEAPSVTTDTQYF
V gene: TRBV11-2; D gene: NA; clone size: NA; J gene: TRBJ2-1; CDR3 DNA: TGTGCCAGCAGCTTAGCGGGAAATAATGAGCAGTTCTTC; CDR3 protein: CASSLAGNNEQFF
V gene: TRBV5-1; D gene: TRBD1; clone size: NA; J gene: TRBJ2-3; CDR3 DNA: TGCGCCAGCAGCCACCGGGACAGGTTAACAGATACGCAGTATTTT; CDR3 protein: CASSHRDRLTDTQYF
V gene: TRBV27; D gene: TRBD2; clone size: once; J gene: TRBJ2-1; CDR3 DNA: TGTGCCAGCAGTTTCAGTAGCGGGAGAGACTACAATGAGCAGTTCTTC; CDR3 protein: CASSFSSGRDYNEQFF
V gene: TRBV5-1; D gene: TRBD2; clone size: NA; J gene: TRBJ2-1; CDR3 DNA: TGCGCCAGCAGCTTGGAGGGACTAAAAGGTGAGCAGTTCTTC; CDR3 protein: CASSLEGLKGEQFF
V gene: TRBV7-6; D gene: TRBD2; clone size: few; J gene: TRBJ2-7; CDR3 DNA: TGTGCCAGCAGCTTAGCCCCCGTGAGGAGCGGGACCTACGAGCAGTACTTC; CDR3 protein: CASSLAPVRSGTYEQYF
V gene: TRBV7-6; D gene: TRBD2; clone size: NA; J gene: TRBJ2-5; CDR3 DNA: TGTGCCAGCAGCTTAGGGAGCGGGAGGGCCAAAGAGACCCAGTACTTC; CDR3 protein: CASSLGSGRAKETQYF
V gene: TRBV27; D gene: TRBD2; clone size: NA; J gene: TRBJ2-7; CDR3 DNA: TGTGCCAGCAGCCCGCGGTGGACTAGCCGGTCCTACGAGCAGTACTTC; CDR3 protein: CASSPRWTSRSYEQYF
V gene: TRBV21-1; D gene: NA; clone size: NA; J gene: TRBJ1-5; CDR3 DNA: TGTGCCAGCAGCAAGAGGACGAAAGGGAGAGGGGGAAATCAGCCCCAGCATTTT; CDR3 protein: CASSKRTKGRGGNQPQHF
V gene: TRBV28; D gene: NA; clone size: NA; J gene: TRBJ1-1; CDR3 DNA: TGTGCCAGCAGGCTCGGGACTGGCCTTGAAGCTTTCTTT; CDR3 protein: CASRLGTGLEAFF